A selection of T cell receptor beta chains follows, all from one sample in a study of T cell changes during pregnancy in multiple sclerosis. TCRdb keeps only in-frame clones here, not all; method: immunoSEQ multiplex PCR. The sample holds under 60,000 clones; about nine tenths are singletons and the top ten take approximately 0.5%. This specimen consisted of CD4+ T cells from peripheral blood mononuclear cells, obtained after pregnancy. All receptors derive from a female donor with multiple sclerosis, enrolled in a pregnancy study. CDR3s include the opening cysteine and the closing phenylalanine or tryptophan. The D gene is left open where the match is weak. Rows may omit the clone size; those that give it use once, few, many or a size class.

J,size,D,V,DNA,CDR3
TRBJ2-3,NA,TRBD2,TRBV11-3,TGTGCCAGCAGCTTAGGAAGCGGGAGGGCAGATACGCAGTATTTT,CASSLGSGRADTQYF
TRBJ1-1,NA,NA,TRBV7-2,TGTGCCAGCAGCTTCTGGGGGGGAGGTACTGAAGCTTTCTTT,CASSFWGGGTEAFF
TRBJ1-2,NA,NA,TRBV7-8,TGTGCCAGCAGCCAGGGGAGGGAGGACTATGGCTACACCTTC,CASSQGREDYGYTF
TRBJ2-7,NA,NA,TRBV30,TGTGCCTGGAGTGTTCGACGGGGGGAGCAGTACTTC,CAWSVRRGEQYF
TRBJ2-5,NA,NA,TRBV2,TGTGCCAGCACTGAAGACAACCAAGAGACCCAGTACTTC,CASTEDNQETQYF
TRBJ1-1,few,NA,TRBV20-1,TGCAGTGCTGGCAGGAACACTGAAGCTTTCTTT,CSAGRNTEAFF
TRBJ2-3,NA,NA,TRBV4-3,TGCGCCAGCAGCGCACTAGGAGATACGCAGTATTTT,CASSALGDTQYF
TRBJ2-3,NA,NA,TRBV5-4,TGTGCCAGCAGCTTGGCCTACAGGGGCACAGATACGCAGTATTTT,CASSLAYRGTDTQYF
TRBJ2-7,NA,NA,TRBV5-4,TGTGCCAGCAGCTTGTTCAACAGTCCGACCGAGCAGTACTTC,CASSLFNSPTEQYF
TRBJ2-1,once,TRBD2,TRBV7-3,TGTGCCAGCAGCCCCAAGCTAGCGGGGAGCTCCTACAATGAGCAGTTCTTC,CASSPKLAGSSYNEQFF
TRBJ1-1,NA,TRBD1,TRBV29-1,TGCAGCGTTGAAGAAAGACAGGGTTTGGGGGCTTTCTTT,CSVEERQGLGAFF
TRBJ2-1,NA,NA,TRBV5-1,TGCGCCAGCAGCTTGTTGACTGGCTCCTACAATGAGCAGTTCTTC,CASSLLTGSYNEQFF
TRBJ1-2,NA,TRBD1,TRBV7-6,TGTGCCAGCAGCGGAGGGACAGCGGCTAACTATGGCTACACCTTC,CASSGGTAANYGYTF
TRBJ2-3,NA,TRBD2,TRBV28,TGTGCCAGCAGGCCCCGTAGCGGGAGTTTTGATTCCCAGTATTTT,CASRPRSGSFDSQYF
TRBJ1-2,NA,TRBD1,TRBV28,TGTGCCAGCTTCCCTCATAAAGACAGGGGATATGGCTACACCTTC,CASFPHKDRGYGYTF
TRBJ1-5,NA,NA,TRBV2,TGTGCCAGCAGTCCAGGGTCGTATCAGCCCCAGCATTTT,CASSPGSYQPQHF
TRBJ2-1,NA,TRBD2,TRBV19,TGTGCCAGTAGTACCGGACTAGCGGGACCCTACAATGAGCAGTTCTTC,CASSTGLAGPYNEQFF
TRBJ1-2,NA,NA,TRBV29-1,TGCAGCGTTTCCGGGTCGGGACAACCTCCTGGCTACACCTTC,CSVSGSGQPPGYTF
TRBJ2-7,NA,TRBD2,TRBV7-2,TGTGCCAGCAGCTTAGTTGCAGCGGGAGCTTCCTACGAGCAGTACTTC,CASSLVAAGASYEQYF
TRBJ2-7,few,NA,TRBV7-9,TGTGCCAGCAGCTCACAGGGTTACGAGCAGTACTTC,CASSSQGYEQYF
TRBJ2-1,NA,TRBD2,TRBV11-3,TGTGCCAGCAGCTCCCCGGGACTAGCGGGAGGGCCGGTCGATGAGCAGTTCTTC,CASSSPGLAGGPVDEQFF
TRBJ1-1,NA,NA,TRBV5-8,TGTGCCAGCAGCCCGACAGGTGGGCTGCGTATGGAAGCTTTCTTT,CASSPTGGLRMEAFF
TRBJ2-1,NA,TRBD2,TRBV11-1,TGTGCCAGCAGCTTAGGAGGGACTAGCCACACGTACAATGAGCAGTTCTTC,CASSLGGTSHTYNEQFF
TRBJ2-7,NA,TRBD2,TRBV29-1,TGCAGCGCTGGACTAGCGGGAGGGCCGGACGAGCAGTACTTC,CSAGLAGGPDEQYF
TRBJ2-2,NA,NA,TRBV20-1,TGCAGTGCTAGGGTAGCCGGGGAGCTGTTTTTT,CSARVAGELFF
TRBJ2-5,NA,TRBD2,TRBV27,TGTGCCAGCAGTTTTTTTTTCGCGGGGGGAGGGACCCAAGAGACCCAGTACTTC,CASSFFFAGGGTQETQYF
TRBJ1-2,NA,TRBD1,TRBV28,TGTGCCAGCAGCTTGACGACAGGGGGCTATGGCTACACCTTC,CASSLTTGGYGYTF
TRBJ1-1,once,NA,TRBV6-5,TGTGCCAGCAGTTCCCTCGTATCTCTGAACACTGAAGCTTTCTTT,CASSSLVSLNTEAFF
TRBJ2-3,NA,NA,TRBV11-2,TGTGCCAGCAGTAAAACCCCCACTAGCTTCCCAGATACGCAGTATTTT,CASSKTPTSFPDTQYF
TRBJ2-4,NA,NA,TRBV5-8,TGTGCCAGCAGCTTGGGTGTGACGTCGGGGAACATTCAGTACTTC,CASSLGVTSGNIQYF
TRBJ2-1,few,NA,TRBV7-2,TGTGCCAGCAGCGCGTCCTACAATGAGCAGTTCTTC,CASSASYNEQFF
TRBJ2-5,NA,TRBD2,TRBV5-4,TGTGCCAGCAGCAGCGTGGCGGGAGGGCAAGAGACCCAGTACTTC,CASSSVAGGQETQYF
TRBJ2-1,NA,TRBD2,TRBV30,TGTGCCTGGAGTGTTGAGCGGGAGGGGGACAATGAGCAGTTCTTC,CAWSVEREGDNEQFF
TRBJ1-1,NA,NA,TRBV12-5,TGTGCTAGTGGTTTGATAGTGGGGACAAACATATTCACTGAAGCTTTCTTT,CASGLIVGTNIFTEAFF
TRBJ1-2,once,NA,TRBV5-6,TGTGCCAGCAGCTGGTACAGGGCCATAACCTATGGCTACACCTTC,CASSWYRAITYGYTF
TRBJ2-7,NA,TRBD2,TRBV5-4,TGTGCCAGCAGCTTGACCCAACTAGCGGGAGTGAGCTACGAGCAGTACTTC,CASSLTQLAGVSYEQYF
TRBJ2-7,NA,TRBD2,TRBV28,TGTGCCAGCAGGACACTAGCGGGAGGATCCTACGAGCAGTACTTC,CASRTLAGGSYEQYF
TRBJ2-4,NA,TRBD2,TRBV28,TGTGCCAGCAGTTTATCGGGGGGGACACTTGGAAACATTCAGTACTTC,CASSLSGGTLGNIQYF
TRBJ1-2,once,TRBD1,TRBV27,TGTGCCAGCAGTACCTATCGGACAGGGGGCGGCTATGGCTACACCTTC,CASSTYRTGGGYGYTF
TRBJ2-1,NA,TRBD2,TRBV11-3,TGTGCCAGCAGCTTAGATGAGTCTAGCGGGGGACTCTCCTACAATGAGCAGTTCTTC,CASSLDESSGGLSYNEQFF
TRBJ1-1,NA,NA,TRBV9,TGTGCCAGCAGCGTAGGGGATAGGGGCTACGGGAACACTGAAGCTTTCTTT,CASSVGDRGYGNTEAFF
TRBJ2-7,NA,NA,TRBV2,TGTGCCAGCAGTGGCGGATACGAGCAGTACTTC,CASSGGYEQYF